These T cell receptor beta chains were read from a single sample in a study of cytomegalovirus exposure and HLA in healthy donors. Profiling relied on immunoSEQ multiplex PCR, and the TCRdb table lists in-frame clones only, not all of them. The repertoire holds some 290,000 clones, with approximately 91% as singletons. Sequenced: PBMCs. All receptors come from a man in his thirties or forties in good health and CMV-seronegative. Both conserved end residues are part of each CDR3. The D gene is left open where the match is weak. Not every row has a clone size; where given, it reads once, few, many or a size class.

16	-	TRBJ1-2	TRBV19	-	TGTGCCAGTAGTATAGGATACGACAGCGGGCGTGGGAGCTACACCTTC	CASSIGYDSGRGSYTF
16	-	TRBJ2-7	TRBV19	-	TGTGCCAGTAGTACATACCGGGACAAACTCTCCTACGAGCAGTACTTC	CASSTYRDKLSYEQYF
15	-	TRBJ1-2	TRBV5-6	TRBD1	TGTGCCAGCAGCTTGCCAGGACAGGGTCTAAATGGCTACACCTTC	CASSLPGQGLNGYTF
14	-	TRBJ1-2	TRBV9	-	TGTGCCAGCAGCGTAGACTCAGGGCGGAATGGCTACACCTTC	CASSVDSGRNGYTF
14	-	TRBJ2-1	TRBV19	-	TGTGCCAGTAGCGTGGGGGGGCGGTTCAATGAGCAGTTCTTC	CASSVGGRFNEQFF
16	-	TRBJ1-5	TRBV27	TRBD1	TGTGCCAGCAGCAAGACAGGGGGCAGGGGCAATCAGCCCCAGCATTTT	CASSKTGGRGNQPQHF
13	few	TRBJ2-2	TRBV19	-	TGTGCCAGTAGAGGGGAATTCACCGGGGAGCTGTTTTTT	CASRGEFTGELFF
12	few	TRBJ2-7	TRBV7-9	-	TGTGCCAGCAGCCGACAGACCTACGAGCAGTACTTC	CASSRQTYEQYF
15	-	TRBJ1-2	TRBV27	-	TGTGCCAGCAGTTTAAATTGGGAGGCTAACTATGGCTACACCTTC	CASSLNWEANYGYTF
15	-	TRBJ2-7	TRBV4-1	TRBD1	TGCGCCAGCAGCCCAGGTTTGACAGGGGTCTTCGAGCAGTACTTC	CASSPGLTGVFEQYF
14	-	TRBJ2-7	TRBV30	-	TGTGCCTGGAGCCCGCCTGGACATGGCTACGAGCAGTACTTC	CAWSPPGHGYEQYF
14	once	TRBJ2-7	TRBV19	TRBD1	TGTGCCAGTAGTCCCCGACAGGGGGCACACGAGCAGTACTTC	CASSPRQGAHEQYF
13	once	TRBJ1-1	TRBV18	-	TGTGCCAGCTCATCCTTCACGGGGACTGAAGCTTTCTTT	CASSSFTGTEAFF